The 11 T cell receptor beta chains given below trace back to one sample, sequenced in a study of cytomegalovirus exposure and HLA in healthy donors. PCR amplification relied on 60 Vbeta primers (plus 13 Jbeta primers). The repertoire was sequenced with immunoSEQ multiplex PCR; TCRdb's copy has only in-frame clones and lacks some. This table holds roughly 150,000 clones, about four fifths found once. The sequenced material came from PBMCs. All receptors come from a man under 40 in good health and CMV-seropositive.

This chain joins TRBV18 and TRBJ1-1; no reliable D call. Per the germline V gene, CDR1 is KGHSH and CDR2 is LQKENI. Trimming cost V 2 bases and J 7 bases, with 8 bases left between them. This CDR3 has 12 residues. CDR3 sequence reads: CASSPMGREAFF. The CDR3 DNA sequence: TGTGCCAGCTCACCAATGGGCCGTGAAGCTTTCTTT.

The rearrangement joins TRBV6-5 to TRBJ2-3; 10 positions agree with TRBD2. V shed 5 bases and J 4 bases; nucleotides not matched to a gene: 6. The CDR3 is 15 residues long. CDR1 MNHEY and CDR2 SVGAGI come from the germline V gene. Here the CDR3 reads CASSIAGGRSDTQYF. In DNA, the CDR3 is TGTGCCAGCAGTATAGCGGGGGGAAGATCAGATACGCAGTATTTT.

The V call is TRBV5-5, the J call TRBJ2-5; D may be TRBD1 (6 bases). From germline, CDR1 is SGHKS and CDR2 YYEKEE (reference sequence). V lost 2 bases and J 5 bases, leaving 10 bases between the germline ends. There are 13 residues in the CDR3. The CDR3 loop reads CASSFSGDETQYF. In DNA form, the CDR3 reads TGTGCCAGCAGCTTTTCAGGGGACGAGACCCAGTACTTC.

The rearrangement links TRBV7-8 to TRBJ1-2; the D gene is possibly TRBD1 (5 bases). CDR3 length: 14 residues. CDR1 SGHVS and CDR2 FQNEAQ come from the germline V gene. V lost 0 bases and J 4 bases, leaving 9 bases between the germline ends. CDR3: CASSLASGPYGYTF. Written as DNA, the CDR3 is TGTGCCAGCAGCTTAGCATCAGGGCCCTATGGCTACACCTTC. Supplemented by reference TRBV7-8 and TRBJ1-2, the full variable domain reads GAGVSQSPRYKVAKRGQDVALRCDPISGHVSLFWYQQALGQGPEFLTYFQNEAQLDKSGLPSDRFFAERPEGSVSTLKIQRTQQEDSAVYLCASSLASGPYGYTFGSGTRLTVV.

The chain uses TRBV13 and TRBJ2-5; 7 bases map to TRBD1. The assigned J gene may be wrong: the sequence end matches TRBJ2-7 better. Per germline, CDR1 PRHDT and CDR2 FYEKMQ (reference sequence). The CDR3 is made up of 15 amino acids. CDR3 bases: TGTGCCAGCAGCTTAGAAGCAGGGGGTAAGAACGAGCAGTACTTC. This encodes CASSLEAGGKNEQYF.

The rearrangement uses TRBV6-5 and TRBJ1-1; tentative D call: TRBD1 (5 bases). CDR1 is MNHEY and CDR2 is SVGAGI in the germline V gene. CDR3 length: 15 residues. Trimming pared 5 bases from V and 1 base from J, leaving 14 bases between. The CDR3 coding sequence is TGTGCCAGCAGTGCAACACAGGCGGCGAACACTGAAGCTTTCTTT. Amino acid sequence: CASSATQAANTEAFF.

J is TRBJ1-4 and V is TRBV19; D is undetermined. The CDR3 is made up of 14 amino acids. Germline CDR1 reads LNHDA; CDR2 reads SQIVND (reference sequence). V lost 5 bases to trimming and J lost 3 bases, with 10 bases between them. The CDR3, as DNA: TGTGCCAGTAGTTGGACGGGGTCTAATGAAAAACTGTTTTTT. The encoded protein is CASSWTGSNEKLFF.

The rearrangement joins TRBV30 to TRBJ1-2; unclear D gene. V was shortened by 4 bases and J by 2 bases, with 14 bases between the two germline ends. Germline V lookup: CDR1 GTSNPN, CDR2 SVGIG (reference sequence). The CDR3 spans 14 residues. CDR3 nucleotides: TGTGCCTGGATGCCGGCGGGGAAGAACTATGGCTACACCTTC. It is translated as CAWMPAGKNYGYTF.

This rearrangement joins TRBV27 to TRBJ2-2; unclear D gene. Trimming removed 4 bases at V and 1 base at J, with 4 bases between. CDR1 is MNHEY, CDR2 SMNVEV, per germline (reference sequence). The CDR3 is 13 residues long. The CDR3 DNA sequence: TGTGCCAGCAGTTCTCTGAACACCGGGGAGCTGTTTTTT. Protein sequence: CASSSLNTGELFF.

The V and J genes are TRBV5-5 and TRBJ2-3, with 8 positions matching TRBD2. The CDR3 length is 16 residues. Trimming cost V 4 bases and J 1 base; bases outside gene matches: 8. The V gene's germline CDR1 is SGHKS and CDR2 YYEKEE (reference sequence). Here the CDR3 reads CASSPRVTSGTDTQYF. DNA for the CDR3: TGTGCCAGCAGCCCGAGGGTGACTAGCGGCACAGATACGCAGTATTTT. Supplemented by reference TRBV5-5 and TRBJ2-3, the full variable domain reads DAGVTQSPTHLIKTRGQQVTLRCSPISGHKSVSWYQQVLGQGPQFIFQYYEKEERGRGNFPDRFSARQFPNYSSELNVNALLLGDSALYLCASSPRVTSGTDTQYFGPGTRLTVL.

This clone was counted between two and nine times. The chain combines TRBV11-2 with TRBJ2-3; TRBD1 might be the D (5 bases). The V gene's germline CDR1 is SGHAT and CDR2 FQNNGV. The CDR3 runs 14 residues. Trimming shortened V by 2 bases and J by 4 bases, and 10 bases separated the two germline ends. The CDR3 nucleotides are TGTGCCAGCAGCTTACGGGCAGGGCCAGATACGCAGTATTTT. Amino acids: CASSLRAGPDTQYF.